Listed here are 5 T cell receptor beta chains from one sample, sequenced in a study of CD8 T cells in ankylosing spondylitis. Study-level results: For ankylosing spondylitis blood, a TCR beta motif of eight or nine highly homologous variants appeared characteristic.

The antigens these receptors bind are not known. TCRdb processed the 5' RACE reads anew with MiXCR; each CDR3 protein has one entry. The sample consists of about 700,000 distinct CDR3 sequences, around a fifth of them appearing once. Sequences were obtained from blood, either unsorted or a sorted T cell fraction (not recorded which). All receptors derive from a male donor with ankylosing spondylitis.

This clonotype was detected a few times. The chain employs TRBV5-1 and TRBJ1-6; 9 bases line up with TRBD1. This CDR3 has 16 amino acids. V gave up 0 bases and J gave up 9 bases; unmatched junction bases: 7. The germline CDR1 and CDR2 sequences are SGHRS and YFSETQ. The DNA of the CDR3 is TGCGCCAGCAGCTTGGGGGGACAGGGTGGAAGTTCACCCCTCCACTTT. Translation: CASSLGGQGGSSPLHF.

CDR3 nucleotides: TGCAGTGCTAGGAGTCCGGGACAGGGGAATTCACCCCTCCACTTT. Translated: CSARSPGQGNSPLHF. V gene TRBV20-1 combines with J gene TRBJ1-6; 10 bases are shared with TRBD1. The ends lost 3 bases at V and 7 bases at J; junction bases unmatched: 6. This CDR3 has 15 residues. Germline-derived CDR1 and CDR2 are DFQATT and SNEGSKA (reference sequence).

This clonotype was seen a few times. This chain links TRBV28 with TRBJ2-3; 7 nucleotides align to TRBD2. Per germline, CDR1 MDHEN and CDR2 SYDVKM. The CDR3 totals 17 residues. V gave up 3 bases and J gave up 1 base; unmatched junction bases: 10. The CDR3 DNA is TGTGCCAGCAGTTTGTCCGTTAGCGGGCGACGCACAGATACGCAGTATTTT. Translating it yields CASSLSVSGRRTDTQYF.

The chain is built from TRBV3-1 and TRBJ1-5; TRBD1 matches at 8 bases. CDR1 is LGHDT and CDR2 is YNNKEL in the germline V gene (reference sequence). CDR3 length: 15 amino acids. The V and J ends lost 1 base and 5 bases, in that order; junction bases with no gene match: 4. The DNA for the CDR3 is TGTGCCAGCAGCCAAGGGACAGGGTTTCATCAGCCCCAGCATTTT. This encodes CASSQGTGFHQPQHF.

This clonotype has more than one count but fewer than ten. The V call is TRBV28, the J call TRBJ2-1, with a tentative D call TRBD1 (5 bases). CDR3 size: 14 residues. Trimming pared 5 bases from V and 4 bases from J, leaving 12 bases between. The germline V gene has CDR1 MDHEN and CDR2 SYDVKM. The CDR3 here is CASSRSQGYNEQFF. Written as DNA, the CDR3 is TGTGCCAGCAGTCGGTCCCAGGGATACAATGAGCAGTTCTTC.